Sequencing of this T cell receptor beta chain was carried out in a study of blood T cell repertoires in COVID-19. About the study: Samples came from the United States, Italy and Spain, spanning acute and convalescent COVID-19.

Source study methods: Estimation of nucleated cell counts was performed using reference gene primer amplification. Sequenced by immunoSEQ multiplex PCR; TCRdb stores in-frame clones only, minus some. The V and J calls and the clone size are those of that table, but D and trimming were determined from the DNA. The sample includes 65,000 to 75,000 clones, approximately 78% of them seen just once. The sequenced material came from peripheral blood. This receptor was obtained from a human donor in a cohort sampled during active COVID-19.

CDR3 in DNA: TGTGCCAGTAGCTCAACAGGGTTACAGAACACTGAAGCTTTCTTT. Its protein is CASSSTGLQNTEAFF. The gene calls are TRBV19 and TRBJ1-1, with D perhaps TRBD1 (6 bases). The germline V and J ends were trimmed by 6 bases and 1 base, with 15 bases remaining between them. The CDR3 contains 15 residues. Looked up from germline, CDR1 is LNHDA and CDR2 is SQIVND (reference sequence).